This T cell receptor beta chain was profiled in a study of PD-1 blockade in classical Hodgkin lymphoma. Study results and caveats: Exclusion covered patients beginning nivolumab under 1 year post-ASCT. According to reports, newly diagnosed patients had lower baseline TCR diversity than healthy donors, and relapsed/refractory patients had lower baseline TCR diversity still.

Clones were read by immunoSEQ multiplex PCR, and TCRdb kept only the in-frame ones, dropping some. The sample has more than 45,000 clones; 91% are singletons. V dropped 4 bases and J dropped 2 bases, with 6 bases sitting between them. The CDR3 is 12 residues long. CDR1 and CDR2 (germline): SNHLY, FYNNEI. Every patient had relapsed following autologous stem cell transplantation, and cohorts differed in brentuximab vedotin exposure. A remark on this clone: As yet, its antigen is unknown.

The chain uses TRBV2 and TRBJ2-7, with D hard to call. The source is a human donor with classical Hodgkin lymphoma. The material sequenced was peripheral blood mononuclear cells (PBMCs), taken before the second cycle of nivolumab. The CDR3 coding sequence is TGTGCCAGCAGTGTCCAAGCCTACGAGCAGTACTTC. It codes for CASSVQAYEQYF.